Detailed here is one TCR beta chain. Its antigen is unidentified. V shed 7 bases and J shed 5 bases, with 9 bases lying between them. The CDR3 covers 12 residues. The V gene's germline CDR1 is SNHLY and CDR2 FYNNEI. Donors, healthy HIV-negative adults, lacked recent acute infections or vaccinations. The data were taken from a study of shared clonotypes between healthy human individuals. Whole-study results and caveats: Only a few donors were included, so the genetic and exposure-history diversity represented was limited.

Libraries were prepared by immunoSEQ multiplex PCR; TCRdb keeps only in-frame clonotypes and omits some of them. This table holds about 1.1 million clones, approximately 78% found once. The chain has TRBV2 and TRBJ1-5, with TRBD1 as a possible D gene (6 bases). The specimen was memory CD4+ T cells from PBMCs. Subset described: CD45RA-negative fraction. The receptor comes from a man aged 18 to 30 in good health. Some clones in this sample may be carry-over from other donors' samples. The CDR3 DNA is TGTGCCAGCAAGGGGGATCATCAGCCCCAGCATTTT. This encodes CASKGDHQPQHF.